Each of the 26 T cell receptor beta chains below was sequenced from the same sample in a study of cytomegalovirus exposure and HLA in healthy donors. The PCR had 60 Vbeta and 13 Jbeta primers. Profiling relied on immunoSEQ multiplex PCR, and the TCRdb table lists in-frame clones only, not all of them. The data hold around 140,000 clones, with more than 75% observed a single time. Material for sequencing was PBMCs. Source of these receptors: a woman in her thirties in good health and CMV-seronegative.

For this clone: Other nucleotide sequences in the sample specify the same CDR3. This chain connects TRBV6-5 to TRBJ2-7; D might be TRBD1 (5 bases). CDR3 length: 14 amino acids. Trimming stripped 0 bases from V and 3 bases from J, with 9 bases between. CDR1 and CDR2 from the germline V gene are MNHEY and SVGAGI. CDR3 DNA sequence: TGTGCCAGCAGTTACTCCCAGGGTCTCTACGAGCAGTACTTC. Translated: CASSYSQGLYEQYF.

About this clone: The junction differs from germline at one of its ends, possibly a read error. The V and J genes are TRBV27 and TRBJ1-1, with D possibly matching TRBD1 (6 bases). Germline CDR1 and CDR2: MNHEY and SMNVEV (reference sequence). The CDR3 has 13 residues. The CDR3 nucleotides are TGTACCAGCAGTTTAGCAGGGGTGACTGAAGCTTTCTTT. Translated: CTSSLAGVTEAFF.

The chain links TRBV4-1 to TRBJ1-1; 7 bases are shared with TRBD1. Looked up from germline, CDR1 is MGHRA and CDR2 is YSYEKL. The CDR3 consists of 15 residues. The V and J ends lost 0 bases and 8 bases, in that order; junction bases with no gene match: 9. CDR3 DNA: TGCGCCAGCAGCCAAGAGAGCTCCCGGGACAGCGAAGCTTTCTTT. This codes for CASSQESSRDSEAFF.

The chain couples TRBV18 to TRBJ1-3; 7 positions match TRBD1. The CDR3 is 16 residues long. Germline lookup yields CDR1 KGHSH and CDR2 LQKENI. The V gene end was trimmed by 4 bases and the J gene end by 2 bases; junction bases not matched to a gene: 8. The CDR3 region is CASSLDRATTGNTIYF. CDR3 DNA: TGTGCCAGCTCACTCGACAGGGCTACAACTGGAAACACCATATATTTT.

The chain has TRBV5-1 and TRBJ1-2; 9 bases line up with TRBD1. This CDR3 comprises 13 residues. Germline CDR1 SGHRS, CDR2 YFSETQ. V gave up 3 bases and J gave up 4 bases; unmatched junction bases: 1. CDR3 region: CASSSDRGYGYTF. DNA for the CDR3: TGCGCCAGCAGCTCGGACAGGGGCTATGGCTACACCTTC. Full variable domain (outside the CDR3, taken from reference TRBV5-1 and TRBJ1-2): KAGVTQTPRYLIKTRGQQVTLSCSPISGHRSVSWYQQTPGQGLQFLFEYFSETQRNKGNFPGRFSGRQFSNSRSEMNVSTLELGDSALYLCASSSDRGYGYTFGSGTRLTVV.

The chain joins TRBV19 to TRBJ1-1, with TRBD1 matching over 7 bases. There are 16 residues in the CDR3. V gave up 7 bases and J gave up 0 bases; unmatched junction bases: 11. Germline loops: CDR1 LNHDA, CDR2 SQIVND (reference sequence). The CDR3 spells CASNAMTGLVNTEAFF. The CDR3 DNA is TGTGCCAGTAACGCAATGACAGGGCTCGTGAACACTGAAGCTTTCTTT.

In nucleotides, the CDR3 is TGTGCCAGCAGTTTGACCCGACAGGCATACGAGCAGTACTTC. It encodes CASSLTRQAYEQYF. This chain links TRBV27 with TRBJ2-7, with a weak D call TRBD1 (6 bases). CDR1 MNHEY and CDR2 SMNVEV come from the germline V gene (reference sequence). The CDR3 sequence is 14 residues long. With 3 bases removed from V and 4 bases from J, the gap between germline ends came to 13 bases.

CDR3 amino acids: CAWSVQGQGYSPLHF. Written as DNA, the CDR3 is TGTGCCTGGAGTGTACAGGGACAGGGGTACTCACCCCTCCACTTT. The chain combines TRBV30 with TRBJ1-6, with 10 positions matching TRBD1. The CDR3 extends over 15 amino acids. The junction had 6 bases not matched to a gene; V was cut back by 0 bases and J by 10 bases. CDR1 and CDR2 from the germline V gene are GTSNPN and SVGIG (reference sequence).

The chain has TRBV7-9 and TRBJ2-7; TRBD1 matches 8 bases. Per germline, CDR1 SEHNR and CDR2 FQNEAQ (reference sequence). Losses at the gene ends were 3 bases for V and 5 bases for J; bases not matched to a gene: 3. This CDR3 has 13 residues. The CDR3 sequence: CASSFDRGHEQYF. The CDR3 DNA is TGTGCCAGCAGCTTCGACAGGGGCCACGAGCAGTACTTC.

The chain carries TRBV5-1 and TRBJ2-3; D not certain. The CDR3 contains 17 residues. The V and J ends lost 4 bases and 1 base respectively, with 19 bases between them. CDR1 SGHRS and CDR2 YFSETQ come from the germline V gene. The DNA of the CDR3 is TGCGCCAGCAGCCGCGCCACTCTTGCGGCCGGCACAGATACGCAGTATTTT. Its translation: CASSRATLAAGTDTQYF.

This rearrangement joins TRBV5-6 to TRBJ1-6; D not resolved. From germline, CDR1 is SGHDT and CDR2 YYEEEE. The V gene lost 4 bases and the J gene lost 8 bases, with 16 bases spanning the gap. CDR3 length: 15 residues. In nucleotides, the CDR3 is TGTGCCAGCAGCCAGCCCGGGAGCTTGGATTCACCCCTCCACTTT. Its protein is CASSQPGSLDSPLHF. The complete variable domain, with remaining parts taken from reference TRBV5-6 and TRBJ1-6, reads DAGVTQSPTHLIKTRGQQVTLRCSPKSGHDTVSWYQQALGQGPQFIFQYYEEEERQRGNFPDRFSGHQFPNYSSELNVNALLLGDSALYLCASSQPGSLDSPLHFGNGTRLTVT.

The CDR3 DNA follows: TGTGCCAGCAAAGAGCTAGCCCATGGCTACACCTTC. This encodes CASKELAHGYTF. This chain connects TRBV7-9 to TRBJ1-2, with no clear D. CDR3 size: 12 residues. Trimming removed 7 bases from V and 6 bases from J, with 12 bases in between. Germline values: CDR1 SEHNR, CDR2 FQNEAQ (reference sequence).

The chain joins TRBV18 to TRBJ1-2; TRBD1 agrees at 10 bases. The CDR3 length is 17 residues. The germline V gene has CDR1 KGHSH and CDR2 LQKENI. Losses at the gene ends were 3 bases for V and 2 bases for J; bases not matched to a gene: 9. CDR3: CASSPRDRGTSNYGYTF. The DNA for the CDR3 is TGTGCCAGCTCACCCAGGGACAGGGGTACCTCCAACTATGGCTACACCTTC. The complete variable domain, with remaining parts taken from reference TRBV18 and TRBJ1-2, reads NAGVMQNPRHLVRRRGQEARLRCSPMKGHSHVYWYRQLPEEGLKFMVYLQKENIIDESGMPKERFSAEFPKEGPSILRIQQVVRGDSAAYFCASSPRDRGTSNYGYTFGSGTRLTVV.

This clone has just one count. V usage is TRBV28 and J usage is TRBJ2-7; 7 bases fit TRBD2. The germline V gene has CDR1 MDHEN and CDR2 SYDVKM. The CDR3 length is 16 residues. Trimming removed 5 bases from V and 7 bases from J; junction bases left unmatched: 17. The CDR3 DNA reads as TGTGCCAGCAGTGCCGGGGGAGCGGGGCTTTCTACGGAGCAGTACTTC. It yields the protein CASSAGGAGLSTEQYF.

The V and J genes are TRBV27 and TRBJ1-1; 7 bases align to TRBD1. Germline V gives CDR1 MNHEY, CDR2 SMNVEV (reference sequence). The CDR3 covers 15 residues. V dropped 6 bases and J dropped 2; count of bases not matched to a gene: 9. The CDR3 loop reads CASRAFGQDNTEAFF. As DNA, the CDR3 is TGTGCCAGCAGGGCCTTCGGACAGGATAACACTGAAGCTTTCTTT.

The CDR3 loop reads CASSDEGGGSYGYTF. CDR3 DNA sequence: TGTGCCAGCAGTGACGAGGGAGGCGGGAGCTATGGCTACACCTTC. V is TRBV6-1 and J is TRBJ1-2; no firm D call. Germline V CDR1 and CDR2: MNHNS, SASEGT. This CDR3 has 15 amino acids. The germline V and J ends were trimmed by 3 bases and 4 bases, with 15 bases remaining between them.

The V and J genes are TRBV5-6 and TRBJ2-7; 10 bases match TRBD1. CDR1 is SGHDT and CDR2 is YYEEEE in the germline V gene. The CDR3 consists of 17 residues. V was pared by 0 bases and J by 2 bases, with 8 bases of the junction left unmatched. CDR3 amino acids: CASSLAGGTGAPYEQYF. The CDR3 nucleotides read TGTGCCAGCAGCTTGGCGGGAGGGACAGGGGCGCCCTACGAGCAGTACTTC.

The chain couples TRBV18 to TRBJ2-7; 9 nucleotides match TRBD1. The CDR3 extends over 13 amino acids. J lost 7 bases, V lost 3 bases, and 4 bases had no gene match. Germline V gene sequence: CDR1 KGHSH, CDR2 LQKENI. CDR3 nucleotide sequence: TGTGCCAGCTCACCCATGACAGGGGGGGAGCAGTACTTC. Its translation is CASSPMTGGEQYF.

This clone occurred once. The rearrangement joins TRBV7-9 to TRBJ2-2, with D uncertain. The CDR3 runs to 13 residues. Germline loops: CDR1 SEHNR, CDR2 FQNEAQ (reference sequence). V lost 5 bases to trimming and J lost 6 bases, with 10 bases between them. The CDR3 DNA sequence: TGTGCCAGCAGCCCCGGGTACGCCGGGGAGCTGTTTTTT. It codes for CASSPGYAGELFF.

The V gene is TRBV2, the J gene TRBJ2-1; D not resolved. CDR1 is SNHLY, CDR2 FYNNEI, per germline. V lost 5 bases and J lost 10, with 15 bases in between. This CDR3 region has 13 residues. CDR3 amino acids: CASSIQSMREQFF. Written as DNA, the CDR3 is TGTGCCAGCAGTATACAATCCATGAGGGAGCAGTTCTTC. The full variable domain, in which reference TRBV2 and TRBJ2-1 provide the parts outside the CDR3, is EPEVTQTPSHQVTQMGQEVILRCVPISNHLYFYWYRQILGQKVEFLVSFYNNEISEKSEIFDDQFSVERPDGSNFTLKIRSTKLEDSAMYFCASSIQSMREQFFGPGTRLTVL.

V usage is TRBV11-2 and J usage is TRBJ2-3; D remains ambiguous. From germline, CDR1 is SGHAT and CDR2 FQNNGV. The CDR3 length is 15 residues. Trimming cost V 4 bases and J 5 bases, with 16 bases left between them. In DNA form, the CDR3 reads TGTGCCAGCAGCTCAGCGACGGATTGGATAGATACGCAGTATTTT. Translating gives CASSSATDWIDTQYF. Complete variable domain (other parts from reference TRBV11-2 and TRBJ2-3): EAGVAQSPRYKIIEKRQSVAFWCNPISGHATLYWYQQILGQGPKLLIQFQNNGVVDDSQLPKDRFSAERLKGVDSTLKIQPAKLEDSAVYLCASSSATDWIDTQYFGPGTRLTVL.

The chain recombines TRBV6-5 with TRBJ2-1; TRBD2 might be the D (7 bases). The germline gives CDR1 MNHEY, CDR2 SVGAGI. Trimming shortened V by 6 bases and J by 6 bases, and 12 bases separated the two germline ends. There are 13 residues in the CDR3. This CDR3 reads CASREGGVNEQFF. CDR3 nucleotides: TGTGCCAGCAGGGAGGGGGGGGTCAATGAGCAGTTCTTC.

The chain combines TRBV7-9 with TRBJ2-7; possible D gene TRBD2, 6 bases. The CDR3 is 12 amino acids. Germline CDR1 and CDR2: SEHNR and FQNEAQ (reference sequence). Trimming removed 5 bases at V and 3 bases at J, with 8 bases between. Here the CDR3 reads CASSAGLYEQYF. The CDR3 DNA reads as TGTGCCAGCAGCGCGGGGCTCTACGAGCAGTACTTC.

The J gene is TRBJ2-3, the V gene TRBV9; maybe TRBD1 (6 bases). The germline V gene encodes CDR1 SGDLS and CDR2 YYNGEE. This CDR3 is 16 amino acids long. Trimming left V 4 bases short and J 2 bases short, with 17 bases between. The CDR3 DNA reads as TGTGCCAGCAGCCCCCGACAGGTGGCATTCACAGATACGCAGTATTTT. It yields the protein CASSPRQVAFTDTQYF. The variable domain in full, completed from reference TRBV9 and TRBJ2-3, reads DSGVTQTPKHLITATGQRVTLRCSPRSGDLSVYWYQQSLDQGLQFLIQYYNGEERAKGNILERFSAQQFPDLHSELNLSSLELGDSALYFCASSPRQVAFTDTQYFGPGTRLTVL.

The rearrangement uses TRBV27 and TRBJ2-7, with D unclear. The CDR3 runs 14 residues. V lost 2 bases and J lost 2, with 10 bases in between. CDR1 is MNHEY and CDR2 is SMNVEV in the germline V gene (reference sequence). The CDR3 sequence is CASSLRNSPYEQYF. CDR3 bases: TGTGCCAGCAGTTTAAGAAACTCACCCTACGAGCAGTACTTC.

This rearrangement joins TRBV30 to TRBJ1-5, with D perhaps TRBD1 (5 bases). Deletions cut 0 bases from V and 6 bases from J, with 12 bases between. CDR3 length equals 14 residues. Germline lookup yields CDR1 GTSNPN and CDR2 SVGIG (reference sequence). This chain's CDR3 is CAWSVRGAGQPQHF. CDR3 DNA: TGTGCCTGGAGTGTTCGTGGGGCCGGTCAGCCCCAGCATTTT.